The 21 T cell receptor beta chains below all came from one sample that was sequenced in a study of blood T cell repertoires in COVID-19. Generated by immunoSEQ multiplex PCR, the TCRdb table keeps only in-frame clones and is missing some. The sample records approximately 120,000 clones, about 80% being singletons. The sample consisted of peripheral blood. The receptors were sampled from a human donor in a cohort sampled during active COVID-19.

The rearrangement joins TRBV3-1 (or the pseudogene TRBV3-2) to TRBJ1-5; weak D call: TRBD1 (6 bases). CDR3 length: 13 amino acids. The V gene's germline CDR1 is LGHDT and CDR2 YNNKEL (reference sequence). Trimming removed 6 bases from V and 4 bases from J, with 10 bases in between. CDR3 nucleotide sequence: TGTGCCAGCAGAGGACAGCTTAATCAGCCCCAGCATTTT. Its protein product is CASRGQLNQPQHF.

This clone was picked up one time. The chain couples TRBV28 to TRBJ2-7, with TRBD2 matching 7 bases. Germline V gene sequence: CDR1 MDHEN, CDR2 SYDVKM. This CDR3 spans 15 amino acids. Trimming took 6 bases from V and 2 from J; bases not matched to a gene: 10. As DNA, the CDR3 is TGTGCCAGCAGCCCCAACGTCGGGACTACCTACGAGCAGTACTTC. This translates into CASSPNVGTTYEQYF.

The V and J genes are TRBV13 and TRBJ2-3, with 9 bases fitting TRBD2. Trimming cost V 1 base and J 5 bases; bases outside gene matches: 7. The CDR3 is 16 residues long. Germline V gene sequence: CDR1 PRHDT, CDR2 FYEKMQ (reference sequence). The CDR3: CASSLVGGGAVDTQYF. CDR3 DNA sequence: TGTGCCAGCAGCTTAGTAGGCGGGGGGGCCGTAGATACGCAGTATTTT.

This clone has a handful of counts. This chain uses TRBV19 with TRBJ1-2, with D possibly TRBD1 on 5 matching bases. CDR1 and CDR2 from the germline V gene are LNHDA and SQIVND (reference sequence). The V gene lost 6 bases and the J gene lost 0 bases, with 14 bases spanning the gap. This CDR3 has 15 residues. CDR3: CASRASDKANYGYTF. The CDR3 DNA reads as TGTGCCAGTAGGGCCTCGGACAAAGCTAACTATGGCTACACCTTC.

This clone was observed a handful of times. The CDR3 protein is CASSLGRDYEQYF. Here the CDR3 DNA reads TGTGCCAGCAGCTTGGGCAGGGACTACGAGCAGTACTTC. The chain recombines TRBV7-2 with TRBJ2-7; tentatively, D is TRBD1 (5 bases). Germline CDR1 reads SGHTA; CDR2 reads FQGNSA. The ends were cut back, 3 bases at V and 3 bases at J, with 9 bases in the middle. The CDR3 consists of 13 residues. The complete variable domain, with remaining parts taken from reference TRBV7-2 and TRBJ2-7, reads GAGVSQSPSNKVTEKGKDVELRCDPISGHTALYWYRQSLGQGLEFLIYFQGNSAPDKSGLPSDRFSAERTGGSVSTLTIQRTQQEDSAVYLCASSLGRDYEQYFGPGTRLTVT.

The chain uses TRBV30 and TRBJ1-1; D not certain. In germline, CDR1 is GTSNPN, CDR2 SVGIG (reference sequence). V lost 3 bases, J lost 4 bases, and 9 bases lay in between. The CDR3 is made up of 12 amino acids. CDR3 bases: TGTGCCTGGAGGGAGTACGGCACTGAAGCTTTCTTT. It is translated as CAWREYGTEAFF.

The chain combines TRBV7-9 with TRBJ2-5; 9 bases align to TRBD2. CDR3 length: 17 amino acids. With 2 bases clipped from V and 1 base from J, the junction kept 8 bases outside the gene matches. Germline V gives CDR1 SEHNR, CDR2 FQNEAQ (reference sequence). The DNA for the CDR3 is TGTGCCAGCAGCTTAAACTCGCGGGGGGGCCGCCAAGAGACCCAGTACTTC. It codes for CASSLNSRGGRQETQYF.

The chain recombines TRBV7-6 with TRBJ2-7; the match to TRBD1 covers 8 bases. CDR3 length: 15 residues. Germline V gives CDR1 SGHVS, CDR2 FNYEAQ. The V segment lost 5 bases and the J segment 2 bases; nucleotides outside the gene matches: 8. Written as DNA, the CDR3 is TGTGCCAGCAGCCAGAGGCAGGGGGCTACCTACGAGCAGTACTTC. Translation gives CASSQRQGATYEQYF.

In this sample, this clone turned up many times. The chain links TRBV11-2 to TRBJ2-7, with 7 positions matching TRBD1. Germline lookup yields CDR1 SGHAT and CDR2 FQNNGV. V trimming: 6 bases; J trimming: 2 bases; junction bases outside the gene matches: 10. The CDR3 runs 15 residues. CDR3 in amino acids: CASRRPGQRTYEQYF. In DNA, the CDR3 is TGTGCCAGCAGACGGCCGGGACAGAGGACCTACGAGCAGTACTTC.

This chain connects TRBV5-4 to TRBJ2-7, with a possible D match to TRBD1 (6 bases). Germline assignment: CDR1 SGHNT and CDR2 YYREEE (reference sequence). The V end was cut by 6 bases, the J end by 3 bases, with 22 bases between. There are 16 residues in the CDR3. DNA for the CDR3: TGTGCCAGCACCCCAAATGGACAGCAGAAACTCTACGAGCAGTACTTC. Encoded protein: CASTPNGQQKLYEQYF.

This sequence joins TRBV29-1 and TRBJ1-2; 9 bases are a match to TRBD1. V trimming: 4 bases; J trimming: 10 bases; junction bases outside the gene matches: 19. Germline assignment: CDR1 SQVTM and CDR2 ANQGSEA. This CDR3 has 16 residues. The CDR3 spells CSVGAGTGNPVQDYTF. The CDR3 DNA reads as TGCAGCGTTGGGGCCGGGACAGGGAATCCCGTTCAAGACTACACCTTC.

The sample holds one count of this clone. This chain joins TRBV10-3 and TRBJ1-3; D unresolved. Germline V gene data show CDR1 as ENHRY and CDR2 as SYGVKD. The length of the CDR3 is 14 residues. V was shortened by 3 bases and J by 0 bases, with 6 bases between the two germline ends. The CDR3 nucleotides read TGTGCCATCAGTGATGGCAGCTCTGGAAACACCATATATTTT. It specifies CAISDGSSGNTIYF.

The rearrangement uses TRBV9 and TRBJ2-3; TRBD2 agrees at 8 bases. CDR1 is SGDLS, CDR2 YYNGEE, per germline. Losses at the gene ends were 5 bases for V and 2 bases for J; bases not matched to a gene: 7. This CDR3 is 15 amino acids long. CDR3 in amino acids: CASSRAGETTDTQYF. As DNA, the CDR3 is TGTGCCAGCAGTCGAGCGGGGGAGACCACAGATACGCAGTATTTT.

The chain links TRBV12-3 or TRBV12-4 to TRBJ2-7; possibly TRBD1 for D (6 bases). The CDR3 contains 13 residues. The V gene lost 3 bases and the J gene lost 4 bases, with 10 bases spanning the gap. CDR3 DNA sequence: TGTGCCAGCAGTTTGGACAGCATTTACGAGCAGTACTTC. It yields the protein CASSLDSIYEQYF.

As for this clone: Other DNA sequences of this sample code for an identical CDR3. The gene calls are TRBV6-5 and TRBJ1-4; D uncertain. Germline V CDR1 and CDR2: MNHEY, SVGAGI. Trimming pared 0 bases from V and 10 bases from J, leaving 9 bases between. This CDR3 has 13 residues. The CDR3 region is CASSYSSGGKLFF. DNA of the CDR3: TGTGCCAGCAGTTACTCGAGTGGAGGAAAACTGTTTTTT.

This clone was counted between two and nine times. The chain employs TRBV19 and TRBJ1-4; the match to TRBD1 covers 7 bases. Looked up from germline, CDR1 is LNHDA and CDR2 is SQIVND (reference sequence). CDR3 length: 14 amino acids. V lost 6 bases to trimming and J lost 5 bases; unmatched junction nucleotides: 6. CDR3 DNA: TGTGCCAGTAGCTCACAGGGGATGAATGAAAAACTGTTTTTT. It is translated as CASSSQGMNEKLFF.

This clone appeared a few times. The junction differs from germline at one of its ends, possibly a read error. The chain has TRBV12-5 and TRBJ1-1, with D tentatively TRBD1 (5 bases). In germline, CDR1 is LGHNT, CDR2 FRNRAP. The CDR3 has 12 amino acids. The CDR3 loop reads CIQAGENTEAFF. The CDR3 DNA reads as TGCATACAGGCAGGAGAGAACACTGAAGCTTTCTTT.

The V call is TRBV5-4, the J call TRBJ2-7; D is perhaps TRBD1 (5 bases). The V end lost 0 bases, the J end lost 2 bases, and 9 bases lay between the germline ends. This CDR3 spans 14 amino acids. CDR1 and CDR2 from the germline V gene are SGHNT and YYREEE (reference sequence). This CDR3 reads CASSLAGQAYEQYF. The CDR3 DNA sequence: TGTGCCAGCAGCTTGGCCGGACAAGCCTACGAGCAGTACTTC.

The chain joins TRBV5-6 to TRBJ1-2; D remains ambiguous. This CDR3 contains 13 residues. Germline lookup yields CDR1 SGHDT and CDR2 YYEEEE. The V end lost 3 bases, the J end lost 8 bases, and 14 bases lay between the germline ends. Here the CDR3 reads CASSSTYAGGYTF. The CDR3 bases are TGTGCCAGCAGCTCGACGTACGCGGGAGGCTACACCTTC.

V is TRBV7-2 and J is TRBJ2-7, with 10 nucleotides matching TRBD1. The CDR3 loop spans 12 amino acids. Germline V gene sequence: CDR1 SGHTA, CDR2 FQGNSA. Trimming took 6 bases from V and 6 from J; bases not matched to a gene: 2. The CDR3 DNA sequence: TGTGCCAGCAGTCGGGACAGGGGCGAGCAGTACTTC. Protein product: CASSRDRGEQYF.

The CDR3 protein is CASSPGPVGGTYAQYF. The CDR3 DNA reads TGTGCCAGTAGCCCCGGGCCGGTCGGGGGGACGTATGCGCAGTATTTT. The J gene is TRBJ2-3, the V gene TRBV19; 7 bases fit TRBD2. The CDR3 contains 16 residues. Trimming took 6 bases from V and 10 from J; bases not matched to a gene: 19. Germline V gene lookup returns CDR1 LNHDA and CDR2 SQIVND (reference sequence).